These 26 T cell receptor beta chains came from one sample sequenced in a study of blood T cell repertoires in COVID-19. The protocol was immunoSEQ multiplex PCR, while the TCRdb copy is restricted to in-frame clones and leaves out a portion. The data contain approximately 240,000 clones, 90% to 95% of them singletons. The sequenced sample consisted of PBMCs or T cells enriched from blood (not recorded which). The receptors come from a woman aged 18-29 years who had recovered from COVID-19.

The chain is built from TRBV11-2 and TRBJ1-3; D ambiguous. Trimming pared 5 bases from V and 13 bases from J, leaving 12 bases between. Germline lookup yields CDR1 SGHAT and CDR2 FQNNGV. The CDR3 runs 11 residues. In DNA form, the CDR3 reads TGTGCCAGCAGCCTGGGAGGCGGGATATATTTT. This translates into CASSLGGGIYF.

CDR3 DNA: TGTGCCAGCAAGAGGACAGGGGAAAATCAGCCCCAGCATTTT. Translating it yields CASKRTGENQPQHF. The V call is TRBV6-5, the J call TRBJ1-5; 9 bases match TRBD1. Germline V gene lookup returns CDR1 MNHEY and CDR2 SVGAGI. The V segment lost 7 bases and the J segment 4 bases; nucleotides outside the gene matches: 5. This CDR3 spans 14 amino acids.

The chain employs TRBV6-5 and TRBJ1-2, with D possibly TRBD1 on 6 matching bases. The germline V and J ends were trimmed by 5 bases and 4 bases, with 11 bases remaining between them. CDR3 length: 13 residues. Germline CDR1 is MNHEY and CDR2 is SVGAGI. CDR3 loop: CASSRDTPYGYTF. The CDR3 nucleotides read TGTGCCAGCAGTCGGGACACCCCCTATGGCTACACCTTC.

As to this clone: Additional DNA sequences in this sample encode the identical CDR3. The chain carries TRBV5-1 and TRBJ2-2; D remains unclear. This CDR3 has 14 amino acids. V was shortened by 0 bases and J by 1 base, with 4 bases between the two germline ends. CDR1 is SGHRS, CDR2 YFSETQ, per germline. This CDR3 reads CASSLGQNTGELFF. The DNA for the CDR3 is TGCGCCAGCAGCTTGGGGCAGAACACCGGGGAGCTGTTTTTT.

The chain links TRBV15 to TRBJ2-3; a possible D gene is TRBD2 (6 bases). Germline CDR1 LNHNV, CDR2 YYDKDF (reference sequence). The V gene lost 6 bases and the J gene lost 2 bases, with 15 bases spanning the gap. This CDR3 is 15 amino acids long. The CDR3 sequence is CATRSRTTVTDTQYF. The CDR3 coding sequence is TGTGCCACCAGGTCCAGGACTACCGTCACAGATACGCAGTATTTT.

The chain combines TRBV5-1 with TRBJ1-6; D not resolved. V was pared by 4 bases and J by 7 bases, with 3 bases between. CDR3 length: 11 amino acids. Germline-derived CDR1 and CDR2 are SGHRS and YFSETQ. CDR3 in amino acids: CASSQNSPLHF. The DNA of the CDR3 is TGCGCCAGCAGCCAGAATTCACCCCTCCACTTT.

The chain has TRBV3-1 (or the pseudogene TRBV3-2) and TRBJ2-3; no clear D. Trimming took 1 base from V and 1 from J, leaving 6 bases between them. CDR3 size: 14 residues. Germline loops: CDR1 LGHDT, CDR2 YNNKEL (reference sequence). CDR3 residues: CASSQVTGTDTQYF. The CDR3, as DNA: TGTGCCAGCAGCCAAGTTACGGGCACAGATACGCAGTATTTT.

Comments on this clone: The junction departs from the called germline gene at one end, perhaps through a read error. V and J are TRBV28 and TRBJ1-2, with 8 bases fitting TRBD1. Germline V gene data show CDR1 as MDHEN and CDR2 as SYDVKM. The CDR3 has 12 amino acids. CDR3 nucleotide sequence: TGTGCCAGCAGTTTACAGGGGGCGATTCACGACTTC. It encodes CASSLQGAIHDF.

The chain is built from TRBV6-1 and TRBJ2-2; no reliable D call. V lost 8 bases to trimming and J lost 2 bases, with 12 bases between them. The CDR3 spans 14 residues. Looked up from germline, CDR1 is MNHNS and CDR2 is SASEGT. Here the CDR3 reads CASSSVRNTGELFF. CDR3 nucleotides: TGTGCCAGCTCCTCCGTGAGAAACACCGGGGAGCTGTTTTTT.

The rearrangement joins TRBV9 to TRBJ2-7; D is unresolved. CDR3 length: 13 amino acids. From germline, CDR1 is SGDLS and CDR2 YYNGEE. Trimming shortened V by 0 bases and J by 1 base, and 5 bases separated the two germline ends. In DNA form, the CDR3 reads TGTGCCAGCAGCGTAGGGGCTTCCTACGAGCAGTACTTC. This codes for CASSVGASYEQYF. The full variable domain, in which reference TRBV9 and TRBJ2-7 provide the parts outside the CDR3, is DSGVTQTPKHLITATGQRVTLRCSPRSGDLSVYWYQQSLDQGLQFLIQYYNGEERAKGNILERFSAQQFPDLHSELNLSSLELGDSALYFCASSVGASYEQYFGPGTRLTVT.

The chain couples TRBV28 to TRBJ1-3; the D is unclear. Germline V CDR1 and CDR2: MDHEN, SYDVKM. The CDR3 consists of 13 residues. V was cut by 1 base and J by 11 bases, with 12 bases left in between. CDR3 residues: CASSLSGLKPIYF. CDR3 coding DNA: TGTGCCAGCAGTTTATCAGGTCTCAAGCCCATATATTTT.

The CDR3 nucleotides read TGTGCCAGCAGAACGGGGGTGGTCACCGGGGAGCTGTTTTTT. Translating it yields CASRTGVVTGELFF. The chain is built from TRBV11-1 and TRBJ2-2; D is perhaps TRBD2 (6 bases). Germline V gene lookup returns CDR1 SGHAT and CDR2 FQDESV (reference sequence). Trimming removed 6 bases from V and 4 bases from J, with 12 bases in between. CDR3 size: 14 residues.

A note on this clone: The same CDR3 is also encoded by other DNA sequences in this sample. The chain is built from TRBV19 and TRBJ1-1; D is uncertain. With 3 bases removed from V and 0 bases from J, the gap between germline ends came to 8 bases. The germline CDR1 and CDR2 sequences are LNHDA and SQIVND (reference sequence). This CDR3 has 14 amino acids. The DNA for the CDR3 is TGTGCCAGTAGTATTGGAGGGATGAACACTGAAGCTTTCTTT. Residues: CASSIGGMNTEAFF.

V and J are TRBV7-8 and TRBJ2-3, with 11 nucleotides matching TRBD1. This CDR3 is built from 14 residues. The V gene end was trimmed by 3 bases and the J gene end by 6 bases; junction bases not matched to a gene: 2. Germline assignment: CDR1 SGHVS and CDR2 FQNEAQ. Here the CDR3 DNA reads TGTGCCAGCAGCTTCGGGACAGGGGGGGATACGCAGTATTTT. Translating gives CASSFGTGGDTQYF.

CDR3 residues: CASSFLAGGPPRNEQFF. CDR3 bases: TGCGCCAGCAGCTTTTTAGCGGGAGGGCCTCCGCGGAATGAGCAGTTCTTC. J is TRBJ2-1 and V is TRBV5-1; 11 bases fit TRBD2. The germline V gene has CDR1 SGHRS and CDR2 YFSETQ. The CDR3 loop spans 17 amino acids. V was pared by 2 bases and J by 7 bases, with 11 bases of the junction left unmatched.

This clone was recorded once. This chain joins TRBV15 and TRBJ2-1; TRBD2 might be the D (6 bases). The germline V gene encodes CDR1 LNHNV and CDR2 YYDKDF (reference sequence). Trimming cost V 1 base and J 3 bases, with 13 bases left between them. CDR3 length: 16 residues. In nucleotides, the CDR3 is TGTGCCACCAGCAGAGTGCCTAGCGAGAACTACAATGAGCAGTTCTTC. Translation: CATSRVPSENYNEQFF.

The V and J genes are TRBV7-3 and TRBJ2-7; tentatively, D is TRBD2 (6 bases). V was pared by 1 base and J by 1 base, with 8 bases between. The CDR3 contains 14 residues. CDR1 is SGHTA, CDR2 FQGTGA, per germline. CDR3 amino acids: CASSLNAGSYEQYF. As DNA, the CDR3 is TGTGCCAGCAGCTTAAATGCGGGGTCCTACGAGCAGTACTTC.

The chain employs TRBV6-5 and TRBJ1-5; 9 bases match TRBD1. J gave up 6 bases and V 6 bases, and 9 bases lay outside the gene matches. The CDR3 spans 15 residues. The germline gives CDR1 MNHEY, CDR2 SVGAGI. CDR3 in DNA: TGTGCCAGCAGGGCCGGGACAGGGTATGGTCAGCCCCAGCATTTT. Protein product: CASRAGTGYGQPQHF.

The V gene is TRBV24-1, the J gene TRBJ2-2, with TRBD1 matching 7 bases. V dropped 4 bases and J dropped 3; count of bases not matched to a gene: 4. Germline V gene data show CDR1 as KGHDR and CDR2 as SFDVKD. This CDR3 is built from 15 residues. CDR3 DNA: TGTGCCACCAGTGAACCGGGACAGTACACCGGGGAGCTGTTTTTT. Its translation is CATSEPGQYTGELFF.

The chain is built from TRBV6-2 or TRBV6-3 and TRBJ1-5; 9 bases align to TRBD1. This CDR3 contains 14 residues. CDR1 is MNHEY and CDR2 is SVGEGT in the germline V gene. The ends lost 4 bases at V and 7 bases at J; junction bases unmatched: 5. The CDR3 coding sequence is TGTGCCAGCAGTTGGAGGACAGGGGACCAGCCCCAGCATTTT. Protein product: CASSWRTGDQPQHF.

The chain joins TRBV15 to TRBJ1-5, with D unclear. CDR1 is LNHNV, CDR2 YYDKDF, per germline (reference sequence). V was trimmed by 5 bases and J by 4 bases, leaving 15 bases between them. CDR3 length: 15 amino acids. The CDR3 loop reads CATSLIMGGNQPQHF. The CDR3 DNA sequence: TGTGCCACCAGCCTTATAATGGGAGGAAATCAGCCCCAGCATTTT.

The CDR3 here is CASSRLGEYEQFF. CDR3 nucleotides: TGTGCCAGCAGTCGACTAGGGGAATACGAGCAGTTCTTC. The chain couples TRBV28 to TRBJ2-1, with D possibly TRBD2 on 6 matching bases. Trimming took 5 bases from V and 10 from J, leaving 15 bases between them. Germline CDR1 is MDHEN and CDR2 is SYDVKM. CDR3 length: 13 residues.

J is TRBJ2-2 and V is TRBV14; D not resolved. Between the trimmed V and J ends, which lost 5 bases and 3 bases, there was a span of 13 bases. This CDR3 has 15 amino acids. Germline values: CDR1 SGHDN, CDR2 FVKESK. The CDR3 nucleotides are TGTGCCAGCAGCAAGCTCGAGGCGTACACCGGGGAGCTGTTTTTT. This encodes CASSKLEAYTGELFF.

As regards this clone: Germline and junction disagree at one end, which may indicate a read error. The chain recombines TRBV7-6 with TRBJ2-7, with 12 bases identical to TRBD2. This CDR3 contains 17 residues. The germline CDR1 and CDR2 sequences are SGHVS and FNYEAQ. CDR3 protein: CASSVAPWTSGNYEQYF. CDR3 bases: TGTGCCAGCAGCGTAGCCCCTTGGACTAGCGGGAACTACGAGCAGTACTTC.

The rearrangement links TRBV5-4 to TRBJ1-1, with 7 nucleotides matching TRBD1. J was trimmed by 4 bases and V by 0 bases; bases with no gene match: 3. Germline loops: CDR1 SGHNT, CDR2 YYREEE (reference sequence). This CDR3 region has 14 residues. The CDR3 here is CASSLGRQGTEAFF. CDR3 sequence (DNA): TGTGCCAGCAGCTTGGGACGACAGGGCACTGAAGCTTTCTTT.

The J gene is TRBJ2-5, the V gene TRBV10-2; TRBD2 is a possible D gene (6 bases). The CDR3 spans 16 residues. Germline CDR1 and CDR2: WSHSY and SAAADI. V was trimmed by 0 bases and J by 2 bases, leaving 13 bases between them. The CDR3 reads CASSESTRGLQETQYF. In DNA form, the CDR3 reads TGCGCCAGCAGTGAGTCGACTAGAGGATTACAAGAGACCCAGTACTTC.